These T cell receptor beta chains were read from a single sample in a study of CD8+CD57+ T cells in acquired aplastic anemia. Each CDR3 protein is one row after TCRdb ran MiXCR on the reads. Counted here are around 500,000 distinct CDR3 sequences, approximately 33% occurring once; the ten biggest clones make up around 0.82%. Sequences were obtained from sorted CD4+, CD8+, or CD8+CD57+ T cells (not recorded which) from PBMCs. These receptors were taken from a human donor with aplastic anemia. The CDR3 runs from the conserved cysteine through the conserved F or W. Each record gives: clone size, J gene, V gene, D gene, CDR3 DNA, CDR3 protein. The D gene is left open where the match is weak. Clone size, where shown, is once, few, many, or a class for clones that have expanded.

size: .; J: TRBJ2-5; V: TRBV6-5; D: .; DNA: TGTGCCAGCAGTTATCCGGGAAGTAGGCAGTACTTC; CDR3: CASSYPGSRQYF
size: .; J: TRBJ2-5; V: TRBV24-1; D: TRBD1; DNA: TGTGCCACCAGTGATCCGGGACAGGACGAGACCCAGTACTTC; CDR3: CATSDPGQDETQYF
size: many; J: TRBJ1-2; V: TRBV4-3; D: .; DNA: TGCGCCAGCAGCGTAAACCGGGACAACTATGGCTACACCTTC; CDR3: CASSVNRDNYGYTF
size: .; J: TRBJ1-3; V: TRBV11-2; D: .; DNA: TGTGCCAGCAGCTTAGGTTACAGGGTAACTCACTACTCTGGAAACACCATATATTTT; CDR3: CASSLGYRVTHYSGNTIYF
size: many; J: TRBJ1-5; V: TRBV2; D: .; DNA: TGTGCCAGCAGGGGGTATAGCAATCAGCCCCAGCATTTT; CDR3: CASRGYSNQPQHF
size: many; J: TRBJ2-7; V: TRBV9; D: TRBD1; DNA: TGTGCCAGCAGCGTAGCTTCGGGACAGGGGTACGAGCAGTACTTC; CDR3: CASSVASGQGYEQYF
size: few; J: TRBJ2-2; V: TRBV19; D: TRBD1; DNA: TGTGCCAGTAGCGGACAGGGGACCGGGGAGCTGTTTTTT; CDR3: CASSGQGTGELFF
size: .; J: TRBJ2-7; V: TRBV5-1; D: .; DNA: TGCGCCAGCAGCTTATTCGGGAACGAGCAGTACTTC; CDR3: CASSLFGNEQYF
size: many; J: TRBJ1-2; V: TRBV19; D: TRBD1; DNA: TGTGCCAGTAGTACAGGGGGCACTGGCTACACCTTC; CDR3: CASSTGGTGYTF
size: .; J: TRBJ1-1; V: TRBV7-9; D: .; DNA: TGTGCCAGCGGTTTTCCGGCGGGCTACACTGAAGCTTTCTTT; CDR3: CASGFPAGYTEAFF
size: many; J: TRBJ2-5; V: TRBV25-1; D: .; DNA: TGTGCCAGCAGTGCTGGCGGGGCGGGGACCCAGTACTTC; CDR3: CASSAGGAGTQYF
size: .; J: TRBJ1-2; V: TRBV6-5; D: .; DNA: TGTGCCGGCAGTTATGCAGGTGGAGCTAACTATGGCTACACCTTC; CDR3: CAGSYAGGANYGYTF
size: .; J: TRBJ2-1; V: TRBV20-1; D: .; DNA: TGCAGTGCCAGAGCATCGGGCGGAAGCTCCTACATTGAGCAGTTCTTC; CDR3: CSARASGGSSYIEQFF
size: .; J: TRBJ2-2; V: TRBV6-1; D: .; DNA: TGTGCCAGCCGGGACGCCGCTCGAGGCGGGGAGCTGTTTTTT; CDR3: CASRDAARGGELFF
size: few; J: TRBJ2-3; V: TRBV12-3/TRBV12-4; D: .; DNA: TGTGCCAGCAGTTTAAGAAGGGGAGGCCTAGGGGTAGCAGATACGCAGTATTTT; CDR3: CASSLRRGGLGVADTQYF
size: .; J: TRBJ2-7; V: TRBV4-2; D: TRBD1; DNA: TGTGCCAGCAGCCAAGAACCCGGGACAGCCTACGAGCAGTACTTC; CDR3: CASSQEPGTAYEQYF
size: many; J: TRBJ2-1; V: TRBV15; D: TRBD2; DNA: TGTGCCACCAGCAGAGCACTAGCGGGAGGGGATGAGCAGTTCTTC; CDR3: CATSRALAGGDEQFF
size: .; J: TRBJ2-7; V: TRBV5-6; D: .; DNA: TGTGCCAGCAGCCCCCAGGGCGGAGGGGAGCAGTACTTC; CDR3: CASSPQGGGEQYF
size: many; J: TRBJ1-4; V: TRBV2; D: .; DNA: TGTGCCAGCAGGACAGCGGGACAAGAGAATGAAAAACTGTTTTTT; CDR3: CASRTAGQENEKLFF
size: .; J: TRBJ1-6; V: TRBV25-1; D: TRBD1; DNA: TGTGCCAGCAGTGAATTCGCGGGACAGTATAATTCACCCCTCCACTTT; CDR3: CASSEFAGQYNSPLHF
size: .; J: TRBJ2-3; V: TRBV3-1; D: .; DNA: TGTGCCAGCAGCCAAATGGCTAGCACGCAGTATTTT; CDR3: CASSQMASTQYF
size: .; J: TRBJ2-1; V: TRBV11-3; D: TRBD2; DNA: TGTGCCAGCAGCTGGAGGGCTAGCGGGATAGATGAGCAGTTCTTC; CDR3: CASSWRASGIDEQFF
size: many; J: TRBJ1-5; V: TRBV10-1; D: .; DNA: TGCGCCAGCGGTGAGGACTGGGCAGGGAATCAGCCCCAGCATTTT; CDR3: CASGEDWAGNQPQHF
size: many; J: TRBJ2-5; V: TRBV19; D: TRBD2; DNA: TGTGCCAGTAGTATCTGGACTAGCGGGAGTGGAGAGACCCAGTACTTC; CDR3: CASSIWTSGSGETQYF
size: .; J: TRBJ1-6; V: TRBV25-1; D: .; DNA: TGTGCCAGCAGTGTACAGGCCTTACATTCACCCCTCCACTTT; CDR3: CASSVQALHSPLHF
size: .; J: TRBJ2-7; V: TRBV6-1; D: TRBD2; DNA: TGTGCCAGCGGATCATACACTAGCGGAGCCTACGAGCAGTACTTC; CDR3: CASGSYTSGAYEQYF
size: many; J: TRBJ2-7; V: TRBV11-2; D: TRBD1; DNA: TGTGCCAGCAGACGATCGACAGGGGTCCTCTACGAGCAGTACTTC; CDR3: CASRRSTGVLYEQYF
size: .; J: TRBJ1-2; V: TRBV10-3; D: .; DNA: TGTGCCAGCACGGGGGAGTACTATGGCTACGCCTTC; CDR3: CASTGEYYGYAF
size: once; J: TRBJ2-7; V: TRBV6-1; D: .; DNA: TGTGCCAGCGCTCGGGGGACGGAGATTCCCTACGAGCAGTACTTC; CDR3: CASARGTEIPYEQYF
size: many; J: TRBJ1-1; V: TRBV9; D: .; DNA: TGTGCCAGCAGCGCGCCAACCCCGGGACTCGGCACTGAAGCTTTCTTT; CDR3: CASSAPTPGLGTEAFF
size: many; J: TRBJ1-2; V: TRBV20-1; D: .; DNA: TGCAGTGCTAGGGGGGACACCTACTATGGCTACACCTTC; CDR3: CSARGDTYYGYTF
size: many; J: TRBJ2-3; V: TRBV10-3; D: .; DNA: TGTGCCATCAAGACAGACAGGGACTTCAATACGCAGTATTTT; CDR3: CAIKTDRDFNTQYF
size: once; J: TRBJ1-5; V: TRBV7-6; D: .; DNA: TGTGCCAGCAGCTCAGCCCAACATCAACCCCAGCATTTT; CDR3: CASSSAQHQPQHF
size: few; J: TRBJ2-2; V: TRBV10-1; D: .; DNA: TGCGCCAACATCCCCCGGGGCACCGGGGAGCTGTTTTTT; CDR3: CANIPRGTGELFF